Listed below are T cell receptor beta chains from one sample, sequenced in a study of T cell repertoires in cytomegalovirus infection. No antigen has been assigned to these receptors. TCRdb reprocessed the reads via MiXCR and lists one record per CDR3 protein. The sample carries roughly 700,000 distinct CDR3 sequences, 30% to 35% recorded once. Material: cultured PBMCs, obtained from culture after CMV antigen stimulation. These receptors all stem from a human donor in good health (CMV status not recorded). Some clones in this sample may be carry-over from other donors' samples. CDR3s include the opening cysteine and the closing phenylalanine or tryptophan. Fields, in order: V gene, J gene, CDR3 protein.

V: TRBV19; J: TRBJ2-3; CDR3: CASRRLSGFSTDTQYF
V: TRBV5-1; J: TRBJ1-3; CDR3: CASSGGTSGNTIYF
V: TRBV6-2/TRBV6-3; J: TRBJ2-1; CDR3: CASGSQYNEQFF
V: TRBV20-1; J: TRBJ2-3; CDR3: CSARDPAGPEDTQYF
V: TRBV28; J: TRBJ2-1; CDR3: CASSPESGRYYNEQFF
V: TRBV6-6; J: TRBJ1-6; CDR3: CASSYGGQKFF
V: TRBV19; J: TRBJ1-4; CDR3: CASSVGVEREKLFF
V: TRBV4-2; J: TRBJ2-7; CDR3: CASSQDRSGQGMYEQYF
V: TRBV27; J: TRBJ2-1; CDR3: CASSLYYRNEQFF
V: TRBV7-8; J: TRBJ2-1; CDR3: CASSLALTMTEQFF
V: TRBV7-2; J: TRBJ2-2; CDR3: CASSPVPRTGELFF